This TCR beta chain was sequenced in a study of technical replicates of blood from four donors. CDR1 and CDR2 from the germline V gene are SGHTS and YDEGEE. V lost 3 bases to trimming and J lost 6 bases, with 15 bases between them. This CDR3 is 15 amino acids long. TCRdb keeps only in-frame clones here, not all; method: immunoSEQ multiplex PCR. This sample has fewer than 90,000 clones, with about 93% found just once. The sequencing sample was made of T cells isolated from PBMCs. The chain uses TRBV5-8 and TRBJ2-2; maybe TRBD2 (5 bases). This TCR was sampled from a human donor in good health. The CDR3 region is CASSWGVLSAGELFF. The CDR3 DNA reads TGTGCCAGCAGCTGGGGAGTCCTCAGCGCCGGGGAGCTGTTTTTT.